The 7 T cell receptor beta chains reported below all come from one sample, sequenced in a study of shared clonotypes between healthy human individuals. Naive CD8 cells lacked CD45RO, underwent positive selection for CCR7 and left out terminally differentiated effector memory CD45RA+ cells. Clones were sequenced by immunoSEQ multiplex PCR, and TCRdb holds only the in-frame ones, with some missing. The sample holds hundreds of thousands of clones; roughly 98% are singletons and the top ten take 0.25% to 0.35%. Sequenced sample: naive CD8+ T cells sorted from blood. Receptors originate from a man aged 25 to 40 in good health.

This chain joins TRBV19 and TRBJ2-1; no reliable D call. The CDR3 has 13 amino acids. The germline CDR1 and CDR2 sequences are LNHDA and SQIVND (reference sequence). Trimming cost V 4 bases and J 7 bases, with 11 bases left between them. The DNA for the CDR3 is TGTGCCAGTAGTACCTTGCTGGAAAATGAGCAGTTCTTC. It encodes CASSTLLENEQFF.

The genes are TRBV14 and TRBJ2-3, with TRBD2 matching 10 bases. CDR1 SGHDN and CDR2 FVKESK come from the germline V gene. With V trimmed by 6 bases and J by 4 bases, 7 bases remained unmatched. CDR3 length equals 15 residues. CDR3 protein: CASSPSGGWADTQYF. CDR3 bases: TGTGCCAGCAGTCCTAGCGGGGGATGGGCAGATACGCAGTATTTT.

The CDR3 DNA reads as TGTGCCAGCAGCCCTCTTCGACTAGCGGCCCCTAACAATGAGCAGTTCTTC. Translated: CASSPLRLAAPNNEQFF. The chain employs TRBV9 and TRBJ2-1, with 9 bases fitting TRBD2. V lost 4 bases and J lost 5; bases outside the gene matches: 13. The germline V gene has CDR1 SGDLS and CDR2 YYNGEE. The CDR3 sequence is 17 residues long.

This clone was recorded only once. The chain couples TRBV27 to TRBJ2-5; 10 bases agree with TRBD2. V lost 2 bases, J lost 7 bases, and 4 bases stayed unmatched. Germline CDR1 reads MNHEY; CDR2 reads SMNVEV (reference sequence). This CDR3 contains 14 residues. The CDR3 spells CASSLTSGRGTQYF. Written as DNA, the CDR3 is TGTGCCAGCAGTTTAACCAGCGGGAGGGGGACCCAGTACTTC.

This chain uses TRBV7-8 with TRBJ2-7, with D possibly TRBD2 on 7 matching bases. Looked up from germline, CDR1 is SGHVS and CDR2 is FQNEAQ. Trimming pared 1 base from V and 2 bases from J, leaving 18 bases between. The CDR3 is made up of 17 amino acids. The CDR3, as DNA: TGTGCCAGCAGCTTAGGGGGGGGCTTACATCATCCCTACGAGCAGTACTTC. It encodes CASSLGGGLHHPYEQYF.

This clone was observed once. A read error may account for a junction end that differs from germline. V gene TRBV5-5 combines with J gene TRBJ2-5; possible D gene TRBD2, 5 bases. Looked up from germline, CDR1 is SGHKS and CDR2 is YYEKEE (reference sequence). CDR3 length: 12 residues. The CDR3: CASSPGTWPFNF. The DNA of the CDR3 is TGTGCCAGCAGCCCGGGAACGTGGCCCTTCAACTTC. The full variable domain, its missing parts supplied by reference TRBV5-5 and TRBJ2-5, is DAGVTQSPTHLIKTRGQQVTLRCSPISGHKSVSWYQQVLGQGPQFIFQYYEKEERGRGNFPDRFSARQFPNYSSELNVNALLLGDSALYLCASSPGTWPFNFGPGTRLLVL.

This rearrangement joins TRBV5-7 to TRBJ2-1; either TRBD1 or TRBD2 may supply D (6 bases each). TRBV5-7 is placed among ORFs of uncertain function. This CDR3 is built from 12 residues. With 9 bases removed from V and 8 bases from J, the gap between germline ends came to 15 bases. CDR3 sequence (DNA): TGTGCCACCAAAGGGGGGACGGATGAGCAGTTCTTC. This translates into CATKGGTDEQFF.